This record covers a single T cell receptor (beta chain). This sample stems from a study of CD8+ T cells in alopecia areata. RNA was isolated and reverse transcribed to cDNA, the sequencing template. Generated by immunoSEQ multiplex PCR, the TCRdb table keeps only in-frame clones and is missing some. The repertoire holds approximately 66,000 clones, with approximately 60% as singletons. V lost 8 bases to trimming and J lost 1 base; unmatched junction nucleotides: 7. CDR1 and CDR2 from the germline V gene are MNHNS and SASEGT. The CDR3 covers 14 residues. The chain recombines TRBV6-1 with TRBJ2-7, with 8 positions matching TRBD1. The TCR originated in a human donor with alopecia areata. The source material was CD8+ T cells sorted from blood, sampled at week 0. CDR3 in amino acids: CASPDRGFSYEQYF. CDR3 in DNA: TGTGCCAGCCCTGACAGGGGTTTTTCCTACGAGCAGTACTTC.